These 28 T cell receptor beta chains share one sample of origin, sequenced in a study of blood T cell repertoires in COVID-19 (dated by TCRdb to the early 2020s). Library method: the immunoSEQ multiplex PCR assay. TCRdb obtained this table from immuneACCESS and retained in-frame rearrangements with V and J assigned. These tables miss some clones; where compared with another copy, unresolved V genes account for less than half of the shortfall, and the remainder is unexplained. In this sample the table shows 150,000 to 180,000 clones, roughly nine tenths of which occur a single time. The ten biggest clones cover roughly 0.51% of the sample. The sample comprised peripheral blood. All receptors derive from a middle-aged man with acute or convalescent COVID-19.

This clone has just a few counts. The V gene is TRBV3-1 (or the pseudogene TRBV3-2), the J gene TRBJ1-3, with a tentative D call TRBD1 (6 bases). V was clipped by 2 bases and J by 4 bases, with 12 bases between them. The germline V gene encodes CDR1 LGHDT and CDR2 YNNKEL (reference sequence). CDR3 length equals 15 residues. CDR3 in DNA: TGTGCCAGCAGCCAAAGCGGGGGGCTCGGAAACACCATATATTTT. Translation gives CASSQSGGLGNTIYF.

The chain combines TRBV7-9 with TRBJ1-4; D not resolved. Germline loops: CDR1 SEHNR, CDR2 FQNEAQ (reference sequence). V was trimmed by 3 bases and J by 8 bases, leaving 4 bases between them. The CDR3 length is 11 residues. As DNA, the CDR3 is TGTGCCAGCAGCTTTGAGGAAAAACTGTTTTTT. This sequence encodes CASSFEEKLFF.

The rearrangement joins TRBV11-2 to TRBJ2-3; D is unclear. CDR1 and CDR2 (germline): SGHAT, FQNNGV. The ends were cut back, 0 bases at V and 2 bases at J, with 6 bases in the middle. This CDR3 spans 14 amino acids. The CDR3 DNA reads as TGTGCCAGCAGCTTAGATCTCCTCACAGATACGCAGTATTTT. As protein: CASSLDLLTDTQYF.

The chain couples TRBV6-5 to TRBJ1-2; no reliable D call. Germline-derived CDR1 and CDR2 are MNHEY and SVGAGI. The V and J ends lost 5 bases and 7 bases respectively, with 14 bases between them. CDR3 size: 13 residues. This CDR3 is CASSTRVPGGYTF. DNA for the CDR3: TGTGCCAGCAGTACTCGAGTACCGGGTGGCTACACCTTC.

The rearrangement links TRBV15 to TRBJ2-3; 9 nucleotides agree with TRBD2. CDR3 length: 14 residues. Looked up from germline, CDR1 is LNHNV and CDR2 is YYDKDF (reference sequence). With V trimmed by 5 bases and J by 9 bases, 9 bases remained unmatched. This chain's CDR3 is CATSGAGGPLTQYF. CDR3 bases: TGTGCCACCAGCGGAGCGGGAGGCCCCCTCACGCAGTATTTT. Full variable domain (missing parts from reference TRBV15 and TRBJ2-3): DAMVIQNPRYQVTQFGKPVTLSCSQTLNHNVMYWYQQKSSQAPKLLFHYYDKDFNNEADTPDNFQSRRPNTSFCFLDIRSPGLGDTAMYLCATSGAGGPLTQYFGPGTRLTVL.

The chain joins TRBV3-1 (or the pseudogene TRBV3-2) to TRBJ2-1; 10 bases agree with TRBD2. Trimming removed 7 bases from V and 8 bases from J; junction bases left unmatched: 11. Germline V gene sequence: CDR1 LGHDT, CDR2 YNNKEL (reference sequence). The CDR3 is 15 residues long. CDR3 sequence: CASTTQASGSYEQFF. The CDR3 DNA reads TGTGCCAGCACCACCCAGGCTAGCGGGAGTTATGAGCAGTTCTTC.

The chain recombines TRBV7-9 with TRBJ2-2; tentatively, D is TRBD2 (5 bases). The germline CDR1 and CDR2 sequences are SEHNR and FQNEAQ (reference sequence). The V end was cut by 5 bases, the J end by 5 bases, with 21 bases between. The CDR3 has 17 amino acids. The CDR3 nucleotides read TGTGCCAGCAGCCACCTCGGTCTAGCCCAGTATACCGGGGAGCTGTTTTTT. This gives the protein CASSHLGLAQYTGELFF.

The V and J genes are TRBV28 and TRBJ2-6, with a tentative D call TRBD2 (5 bases). V lost 7 bases and J 3 bases, leaving 13 bases between the germline ends. Germline CDR1 and CDR2: MDHEN and SYDVKM. The CDR3 spans 15 residues. DNA for the CDR3: TGTGCCAGCAAAGAGGGCGTCGGTGGGGCCAACGTCCTGACTTTC. It translates to CASKEGVGGANVLTF.

The V and J genes are TRBV19 and TRBJ1-4, with unresolved D. The CDR3 loop spans 13 amino acids. V lost 5 bases and J lost 5, with 9 bases in between. Germline-derived CDR1 and CDR2 are LNHDA and SQIVND (reference sequence). Written as DNA, the CDR3 is TGTGCCAGTAGTCTGTCTCTCAATGAAAAACTGTTTTTT. Amino acids: CASSLSLNEKLFF.

This rearrangement joins TRBV19 to TRBJ1-5; TRBD1 might be the D (5 bases). The germline V gene has CDR1 LNHDA and CDR2 SQIVND (reference sequence). The CDR3 is 16 amino acids. Trimming pared 6 bases from V and 1 base from J, leaving 16 bases between. The CDR3 DNA reads TGTGCCAGTAGGCTGGAGGAGGGGCGCAGCAATCAGCCCCAGCATTTT. Its protein is CASRLEEGRSNQPQHF.

The genes are TRBV19 and TRBJ1-2; 7 positions agree with TRBD1. This CDR3 is 13 amino acids long. The germline V gene has CDR1 LNHDA and CDR2 SQIVND (reference sequence). After removal of 9 bases from V and 2 bases from J, the junction contained 6 bases not matched to a gene. Written as DNA, the CDR3 is TGTGCCAGCCTACAGGGGCGAAACTATGGCTACACCTTC. This sequence encodes CASLQGRNYGYTF.

This clone was picked up one time. The chain links TRBV7-2 to TRBJ1-5; unclear D gene. Trimming stripped 5 bases from V and 1 base from J, with 6 bases between. The V gene's germline CDR1 is SGHTA and CDR2 FQGNSA. The CDR3 is made up of 13 amino acids. CDR3 bases: TGTGCCAGCAGCCGTAGCAGCAATCAGCCCCAGCATTTT. Its translation is CASSRSSNQPQHF.

This clone occurred a few times. The chain is built from TRBV5-1 and TRBJ2-3; 11 bases map to TRBD1. This CDR3 is 15 amino acids long. CDR1 and CDR2 from the germline V gene are SGHRS and YFSETQ. The V and J ends lost 5 bases and 4 bases, in that order; junction bases with no gene match: 6. The CDR3 DNA is TGCGCCAGCAGATCAGGGACAGGGGGTGCAGATACGCAGTATTTT. This encodes CASRSGTGGADTQYF.

The chain uses TRBV7-9 and TRBJ2-7; 12 bases are a match to TRBD2. The germline V gene has CDR1 SEHNR and CDR2 FQNEAQ (reference sequence). This CDR3 has 16 amino acids. Trimming took 4 bases from V and 0 from J; bases not matched to a gene: 4. CDR3 sequence reads: CASSSPTSGSSYEQYF. The CDR3 DNA reads TGTGCCAGCAGCTCCCCGACTAGCGGGAGCTCCTACGAGCAGTACTTC.

The chain is built from TRBV14 and TRBJ2-7; 9 bases agree with TRBD1. Germline V lookup: CDR1 SGHDN, CDR2 FVKESK. This CDR3 has 16 amino acids. Trimming removed 0 bases from V and 3 bases from J; junction bases left unmatched: 6. CDR3 amino acids: CASSQDRGTGFYEQYF. The CDR3 bases are TGTGCCAGCAGCCAAGATCGAGGGACAGGGTTCTACGAGCAGTACTTC. The whole variable domain, filled in from reference TRBV14 and TRBJ2-7, reads EAGVTQFPSHSVIEKGQTVTLRCDPISGHDNLYWYRRVMGKEIKFLLHFVKESKQDESGMPNNRFLAERTGGTYSTLKVQPAELEDSGVYFCASSQDRGTGFYEQYFGPGTRLTVT.

The chain links TRBV28 to TRBJ1-1, with a tentative D call TRBD1 (6 bases). The V end was cut by 7 bases, the J end by 0 bases, with 15 bases between. The CDR3 length is 15 residues. The germline V gene encodes CDR1 MDHEN and CDR2 SYDVKM. CDR3 sequence (DNA): TGTGCCAGCAATGGCAGGGGAATCATGAACACTGAAGCTTTCTTT. Protein sequence: CASNGRGIMNTEAFF.

A few counts support this clone. This sequence joins TRBV29-1 and TRBJ1-3, with 9 bases identical to TRBD1. V dropped 7 bases and J dropped 1; count of bases not matched to a gene: 5. The CDR3 length is 14 residues. Germline V gene sequence: CDR1 SQVTM, CDR2 ANQGSEA. CDR3 in amino acids: CSASQGASGNTIYF. The CDR3 nucleotides read TGCAGCGCTTCACAGGGGGCTTCTGGAAACACCATATATTTT.

The genes are TRBV11-2 and TRBJ1-1; possibly TRBD1 for D (5 bases). Trimming cost V 2 bases and J 8 bases, with 9 bases left between them. Germline CDR1 is SGHAT and CDR2 is FQNNGV. The length of the CDR3 is 12 residues. The CDR3: CASSLQRGEAFF. The CDR3 nucleotides read TGTGCCAGCAGCTTACAAAGGGGAGAAGCTTTCTTT.

The chain links TRBV6-5 to TRBJ1-3; the match to TRBD1 covers 8 bases. CDR1 and CDR2 (germline): MNHEY, SVGAGI. This CDR3 contains 15 residues. V was clipped by 5 bases and J by 4 bases; unmatched bases: 7. The DNA for the CDR3 is TGTGCCAGCAGTCTTGTGACAGGGGTAGGAAACACCATATATTTT. Residues: CASSLVTGVGNTIYF.

This clone has a single count. The V and J genes are TRBV28 and TRBJ1-2; 12 bases are shared with TRBD1. Trimming took 6 bases from V and 6 from J; bases not matched to a gene: 8. Germline loops: CDR1 MDHEN, CDR2 SYDVKM. The CDR3 extends over 15 amino acids. The CDR3 DNA sequence: TGTGCCAGCAGCGTCGGGACAGGGGGCTCCCATGGCTACACCTTC. Encoded protein: CASSVGTGGSHGYTF.

V gene TRBV11-1 combines with J gene TRBJ2-7; 10 bases agree with TRBD1. The CDR3 extends over 14 amino acids. The ends lost 5 bases at V and 2 bases at J; junction bases unmatched: 3. Germline V lookup: CDR1 SGHAT, CDR2 FQDESV (reference sequence). The CDR3 region is CASSRTGGTYEQYF. The CDR3 DNA reads as TGTGCCAGCAGCCGGACAGGGGGGACCTACGAGCAGTACTTC.

The gene calls are TRBV7-9 and TRBJ1-1, with TRBD1 as a possible D gene (5 bases). Trimming took off 4 bases at V and 2 bases at J, with 14 bases between the two ends. Per germline, CDR1 SEHNR and CDR2 FQNEAQ (reference sequence). The CDR3 extends over 15 amino acids. CDR3 region: CASSSWTSTNTEAFF. CDR3 bases: TGTGCCAGCAGCTCTTGGACAAGCACCAACACTGAAGCTTTCTTT.

The chain joins TRBV7-2 to TRBJ2-5; D is possibly TRBD2 (5 bases). The germline CDR1 and CDR2 sequences are SGHTA and FQGNSA. Trimming removed 2 bases from V and 2 bases from J, with 12 bases in between. The CDR3 sequence is 15 residues long. Here the CDR3 reads CASSLFGRAQETQYF. The CDR3, as DNA: TGTGCCAGCAGCTTATTTGGGCGGGCTCAAGAGACCCAGTACTTC.

The chain couples TRBV7-2 to TRBJ2-2; no clear D gene. V was pared by 5 bases and J by 3 bases, with 16 bases between. The CDR3 is 16 residues long. From germline, CDR1 is SGHTA and CDR2 FQGNSA. CDR3 loop: CASSPAQHSYTGELFF. The CDR3 bases are TGTGCCAGCAGCCCCGCCCAACACAGCTACACCGGGGAGCTGTTTTTT.

This chain uses TRBV7-9 with TRBJ2-1, with 10 bases matching TRBD2. V trimming: 1 base; J trimming: 0 bases; junction bases outside the gene matches: 3. CDR1 SEHNR and CDR2 FQNEAQ come from the germline V gene (reference sequence). This CDR3 contains 17 residues. The CDR3: CASSLGPSGSSYNEQFF. CDR3 DNA sequence: TGTGCCAGCAGCTTAGGGCCTAGCGGGAGCTCCTACAATGAGCAGTTCTTC.

The chain joins TRBV9 to TRBJ2-6, with TRBD1 matching 12 bases. V dropped 3 bases and J dropped 3; count of bases not matched to a gene: 7. CDR1 SGDLS and CDR2 YYNGEE come from the germline V gene. This CDR3 is built from 18 residues. The CDR3 protein is CASSASGTGGGGANVLTF. For the CDR3, the DNA is TGTGCCAGCAGCGCATCCGGGACAGGGGGCGGTGGGGCCAACGTCCTGACTTTC.

The chain combines TRBV15 with TRBJ2-3; the D is unclear. This CDR3 is built from 14 residues. Per germline, CDR1 LNHNV and CDR2 YYDKDF (reference sequence). Trimming shortened V by 5 bases and J by 1 base, and 10 bases separated the two germline ends. The CDR3: CATSPDIRTDTQYF. For the CDR3, the DNA is TGTGCCACCAGCCCTGACATACGCACAGATACGCAGTATTTT.

The chain recombines TRBV15 with TRBJ2-6; D not certain. V was cut by 1 base and J by 0 bases, with 4 bases left in between. Germline V gene data show CDR1 as LNHNV and CDR2 as YYDKDF (reference sequence). The CDR3 has 15 amino acids. CDR3 DNA: TGTGCCACCAGCAGAGCCCTCTCTGGGGCCAACGTCCTGACTTTC. The encoded protein is CATSRALSGANVLTF.